This T cell receptor beta chain was documented in a study of T cell repertoires in cytomegalovirus infection. The wider study: Recently identified HLA-C-restricted CMV epitopes were used, and well-studied HLA-B-restricted CMV epitopes were used as well.

The CDR3 covers 12 residues. Looked up from germline, CDR1 is MNHEY and CDR2 is SMNVEV (reference sequence). After removal of 8 bases from V and 14 bases from J, the junction contained 11 bases not matched to a gene. A word on this clonotype: No antigen is known for it.

TCRdb passed the reads through MiXCR, listing each CDR3 protein once. The top ten clones hold around 50% of a sample with some 500,000 distinct CDR3 sequences, just under 40% of them seen once. This receptor was identified in a human donor in good health (CMV status not recorded). Some clones in this sample may be carry-over from other donors' samples. The V call is TRBV27, the J call TRBJ2-1; 8 bases map to TRBD1. This specimen was cultured PBMCs, taken from culture after CMV antigen stimulation. The CDR3 loop is CASGYAVTGEFF. DNA of the CDR3: TGTGCCAGCGGGTACGCCGTGACAGGGGAGTTCTTC.